Below, 16 T cell receptor beta chains from the same sample are listed, as sequenced in a study of blood T cells in healthy people across ages. The use of a sample-barcoded 5' primer and a J-beta primer mix characterized a second PCR of about 7 to 12 cycles. TCRdb reprocessed the 5' RACE reads with MiXCR, giving one entry per CDR3 protein. This sample has around 940,000 distinct CDR3 sequences, with about 51% found just once. Sequencing was performed on blood. The receptors derive from an older woman in good health.

This clonotype turned up a few times. The chain is built from TRBV7-2 and TRBJ2-7, with TRBD1 as a possible D gene (6 bases). V was cut by 5 bases and J by 5 bases, with 13 bases left in between. Germline assignment: CDR1 SGHTA and CDR2 FQGNSA. This CDR3 is built from 13 residues. CDR3 sequence: CASSLTRQDEQYF. DNA of the CDR3: TGTGCCAGCAGCCTGACCCGACAGGACGAGCAGTACTTC.

The chain uses TRBV20-1 and TRBJ2-1, with TRBD2 matching over 12 bases. Germline CDR1 DFQATT, CDR2 SNEGSKA (reference sequence). CDR3 length: 16 amino acids. V was clipped by 7 bases and J by 2 bases; unmatched bases: 9. CDR3 coding DNA: TGCAGTGGTAGTCCCCCTAGCGGGAGGGCCTACAATGAGCAGTTCTTC. It is translated as CSGSPPSGRAYNEQFF.

V is TRBV9 and J is TRBJ1-3; D remains unclear. The CDR3 runs 14 residues. Germline assignment: CDR1 SGDLS and CDR2 YYNGEE. Trimming removed 3 bases from V and 0 bases from J, with 7 bases in between. CDR3: CASSDRPSGNTIYF. CDR3 in DNA: TGTGCCAGCAGCGACAGACCCTCTGGAAACACCATATATTTT.

V gene TRBV7-2 combines with J gene TRBJ1-1, with TRBD1 identical over 7 bases. Per the germline V gene, CDR1 is SGHTA and CDR2 is FQGNSA. The CDR3 runs to 14 residues. The ends lost 5 bases at V and 10 bases at J; junction bases unmatched: 13. CDR3 bases: TGTGCCAGCAGCCACCCCATACAGGGGACGGTAGCTTTCTTT. This codes for CASSHPIQGTVAFF.

The J gene is TRBJ2-4, the V gene TRBV4-1; D is possibly TRBD1 or TRBD2 (5 bases each). The tail of the sequence fits TRBJ2-7 better, so the J call may be wrong. This CDR3 is 17 amino acids long. Per germline, CDR1 MGHRA and CDR2 YSYEKL. The CDR3 DNA reads TGCGCCAGCAGCCAAGACTGGGGACGAGCGGTGTTCTACGAGCAGTACTTC. Translated: CASSQDWGRAVFYEQYF.

A remark on this clonotype: A much larger clone lies a single base off, so this may be a read error. The rearrangement uses TRBV7-9 and TRBJ2-1; TRBD2 agrees at 8 bases. Germline assignment: CDR1 SEHNR and CDR2 FQNEAQ (reference sequence). The CDR3 sequence is 16 residues long. The CDR3 region has the DNA TGTGCCAGCAGTCCAGCGGGAGTAGCATCCTACAATGAGCGGTACTTC. Translated, it gives CASSPAGVASYNERYF.

V is TRBV28 and J is TRBJ2-3; no firm D call. The V end lost 2 bases, the J end lost 2 bases, and 20 bases lay between the germline ends. Germline values: CDR1 MDHEN, CDR2 SYDVKM. The CDR3 is 18 residues long. DNA for the CDR3: TGTGCCAGCAGTTTAGGTCCAGCCACCCGATTTTTCACAGATACGCAGTATTTT. It yields the protein CASSLGPATRFFTDTQYF.

The rearrangement uses TRBV7-2 and TRBJ2-5; TRBD2 is a possible D gene (6 bases). Germline loops: CDR1 SGHTA, CDR2 FQGNSA. There are 13 residues in the CDR3. V was trimmed by 5 bases and J by 2 bases, leaving 9 bases between them. This chain's CDR3 is CASSTAGQETQYF. In DNA form, the CDR3 reads TGTGCCAGCAGCACCGCGGGACAAGAGACCCAGTACTTC.

In the case of this clonotype: The junction shows a germline mismatch at one end, possibly a read error. The rearrangement links TRBV11-2 to TRBJ1-1, with D possibly being TRBD1 (5 bases). CDR1 is SGHAT, CDR2 FQNNGV, per germline. This CDR3 is 15 amino acids long. The chain's CDR3 is CTSSLLGRDNTEAFF. The CDR3 DNA sequence: TGTACCAGCAGCTTACTTGGCAGGGATAACACTGAAGCTTTCTTT.

V and J are TRBV6-6 and TRBJ1-6; 10 nucleotides match TRBD1. The CDR3 contains 16 residues. Germline V gives CDR1 MNHNY, CDR2 SVGAGI (reference sequence). J was trimmed by 10 bases and V by 0 bases; bases with no gene match: 6. The CDR3 DNA is TGTGCCAGCAGTTACTCGGGGACAGGGGTTCGATCACCCCTCCACTTT. Translating gives CASSYSGTGVRSPLHF.

The V and J genes are TRBV30 and TRBJ2-5; 11 bases map to TRBD2. The DNA end is more similar to TRBJ2-7, so the J call may be wrong. This CDR3 region has 15 residues. Germline CDR1 and CDR2: GTSNPN and SVGIG (reference sequence). CDR3 residues: CAWSASTSGGHEQYF. The CDR3 DNA reads as TGTGCCTGGAGTGCATCAACTAGCGGGGGCCACGAGCAGTACTTC.

This chain links TRBV5-1 with TRBJ2-7; 12 bases are shared with TRBD1. There are 16 residues in the CDR3. Germline V lookup: CDR1 SGHRS, CDR2 YFSETQ. V gave up 4 bases and J gave up 2 bases; unmatched junction bases: 7. The CDR3 region has the DNA TGCGCCAGCAGCCCTGATGGGACAGGGGGCACCTACGAGCAGTACTTC. Protein sequence: CASSPDGTGGTYEQYF.

The CDR3 spells CASSFRPRQVSFYGYTF. CDR3 DNA sequence: TGTGCCAGCAGCTTTAGGCCGAGACAGGTGTCGTTTTATGGCTACACCTTC. The V and J genes are TRBV5-5 and TRBJ1-2, with a tentative D call TRBD1 (6 bases). Germline V lookup: CDR1 SGHKS, CDR2 YYEKEE (reference sequence). There are 17 residues in the CDR3. The germline V and J ends were trimmed by 2 bases and 5 bases, with 22 bases remaining between them. The full variable domain, rest sourced from reference TRBV5-5 and TRBJ1-2, is DAGVTQSPTHLIKTRGQQVTLRCSPISGHKSVSWYQQVLGQGPQFIFQYYEKEERGRGNFPDRFSARQFPNYSSELNVNALLLGDSALYLCASSFRPRQVSFYGYTFGSGTRLTVV.

This clonotype turned up a few times. The genes are TRBV12-3 or TRBV12-4 and TRBJ1-4; 8 bases align to TRBD1. V shed 5 bases and J 7 bases; nucleotides not matched to a gene: 9. The CDR3 is made up of 15 amino acids. CDR3 protein: CASSPLAGGGEKLFF. CDR3 nucleotide sequence: TGTGCCAGCAGTCCCCTCGCAGGGGGCGGTGAAAAACTGTTTTTT.

Worth noting for this clonotype: An end of the junction does not agree with germline; a read error may underlie this. This rearrangement joins TRBV29-1 to TRBJ2-1, with TRBD2 matching over 10 bases. The length of the CDR3 is 14 residues. Germline V gene sequence: CDR1 SQVTM, CDR2 ANQGSEA. The chain's CDR3 is CSVASGRSYNKQFF. CDR3 sequence (DNA): TGCAGCGTGGCTAGCGGGAGATCCTACAATAAGCAGTTCTTC.

A remark on this clonotype: The germline gene is not matched at one end of the junction; a read error may be the cause. This chain joins TRBV5-1 and TRBJ2-3, with 8 bases matching TRBD2. CDR1 and CDR2 (germline): SGHRS, YFSETQ. The CDR3 totals 14 residues. CDR3 in amino acids: CTSAPAGELDTQYF. In nucleotides, the CDR3 is TGCACCAGCGCCCCAGCGGGAGAGTTAGATACGCAGTATTTT.